The T cell receptor (beta chain) under discussion was sequenced for a study of memory CD8 T cells in hepatitis C reinfection. The overall study: HCV reinfection: RNA-positive following two negative tests at least 60 days apart. Samples before reinfection came 55 to 20 weeks prior to detection.

Here immunoSEQ multiplex PCR was the method, and the copy in TCRdb shows in-frame clones only, minus some. This repertoire shows 6,000 or so clones, around 87% found once; its top ten account for 22%. The CDR3 is 16 residues long. Germline V gene sequence: CDR1 MDHEN, CDR2 SYDVKM. J was trimmed by 1 base and V by 3 bases; bases with no gene match: 8. The time point was: pre-reinfection, 55 to 20 weeks before reinfection detection. The sorted cells went straight to TCR sequencing with no prior in vitro expansion. This rearrangement joins TRBV28 to TRBJ2-7; 8 nucleotides align to TRBD1. This TCR came from a man aged 50 to 60 with hepatitis C virus infection. Source material: naive CD8+ T cells sorted from blood. This CDR3 reads CASSFWTGMASYEQYF. CDR3 coding DNA: TGTGCCAGCAGTTTTTGGACAGGGATGGCGTCCTACGAGCAGTACTTC.